This TCR beta chain was sequenced for a study of shared clonotypes between healthy human individuals. Profiling relied on immunoSEQ multiplex PCR, and the TCRdb table lists in-frame clones only, not all of them. The sample shows around 1 million clones, over 75% of them seen only once. A word on this clone: The target antigen is unknown.

General observations from the study: In having few donors, the study represented limited genetic and exposure-history diversity. When naive CD4 clonotypes were compared across several donors, 4% to 6.5% were shared.

The specimen was memory CD4+ T cells sorted from blood. Sample subset: CD45RA-negative fraction. The receptor comes from a man between 18 and 35 years old in good health.

CDR3 sequence: CAISLGTSGANVLTF. In DNA, the CDR3 is TGTGCCATCAGCCTCGGGACCTCTGGGGCCAACGTCCTGACTTTC. V usage is TRBV10-3 and J usage is TRBJ2-6, with D perhaps assigned TRBD1 or TRBD2 (5 bases each). CDR3 length equals 15 residues. Trimming removed 6 bases from V and 0 bases from J, with 9 bases in between. Germline loops: CDR1 ENHRY, CDR2 SYGVKD.